This T cell receptor beta chain was captured in a study of shared clonotypes between healthy human individuals (dated by TCRdb to 2019 to 2021). Describing the broader study: Two women and a few men aged 18 to 49 years were included in the cohort. For each donor, CD4 naive and CD4 memory were each given three plates, CD8 naive was given two plates, and CD8 memory was given one plate. To estimate repertoire size and how much clonotype sharing occurs between individuals, the study deeply sequenced the blood TCR repertoires of about five healthy adults. To increase sequencing depth and limit assay-specific biases, different laboratories used diverse techniques to prepare libraries and sequence TCR repertoires. Each donor's leukapheresis produced roughly between about 0.9 and 9.5 billion PBMCs.

Using the deep immunoSEQ assay, multiplex PCR amplified TCR CDR3 regions from genomic DNA. Extracted genomic DNA from each cell subset was distributed evenly across all wells of several immunoSEQ 96-well plates, and each plate was treated as a replicate. For sorted subsets, roughly 200 ng of genomic DNA, equivalent to 25,000 to 35,000 T cell genomes, went into each replicate PCR. The purified libraries were quantified using a Qubit 3.0 fluorometer, sized with a Bioanalyzer 2100, and then quantified again using the KAPA Library Quantification kit. Every immunoSEQ 96-well plate was sequenced on a separate single-read 150-cycle Illumina NextSeq 550 flow cell. The paper's processing steps were these. Because the immunoSEQ output held only junctional sequences and lacked quality scores, the filtering could not match the filtering applied to full-length reads. Sequences were annotated with PyIR, a Python wrapper for IgBLAST v1.9, using IMGT germline references to assign V/J genes and CDR3. Any read was removed if the V/J assignment was weak (E-value above 1e-6), the CDR3 was missing, or the read contained stop codons, out-of-frame junctions, or ambiguous translated residues. A V3J clonotype was defined by an identical inferred V gene, J gene, and CDR3 amino acid sequence. The percentage overlap between two repertoires was calculated by dividing the number of shared unique clonotypes by the size of the smaller repertoire. Repertoire richness was assessed with RTK rarefaction, the Chao1 estimator, and Recon v2.1 estimates of unobserved clonotypes. OLGA was used to compute generation probabilities for all TCRbeta clonotypes that the gDNA method yielded from four donors. The immuneACCESS repertoire file appears here via TCRdb, limited to in-frame rearrangements. These files lack a portion of the clones; in checked studies, under half of the deficit traces to unresolved V genes, and the cause of the others is not known. V, J and clone size derive from that table, while D and trimming were established from the DNA sequence. The sample records more than 2 million clones, 85% to 95% of which are singletons. 0.1% to 0.15% of the sample is taken by the ten largest.

As concerns this clone: Its antigen is unknown. Nothing much larger sits one base from this clone, and base qualities are not available.

Healthy HIV-negative adults with no recently reported acute infections or vaccinations were included as donors. Every donor was a Caucasian adult residing in Nashville, Tennessee, USA. CD4+ T cells were enriched by magnetic negative selection; naive cells were then positively selected on CD45RA, and the negative fraction formed the memory subset. Blood was collected by leukapheresis, and PBMCs were isolated by Ficoll-Histopaque density gradient centrifugation and then cryopreserved in liquid nitrogen vapor phase. Purity and quantity of every magnetically sorted T cell population were checked by analytical flow cytometry. Genomic DNA was isolated from each sorted fraction and quantified by UV absorbance on a Nanodrop 2000c. From its cysteine to its phenylalanine, the CDR3 spans 14 amino acids. Just the 42-base CDR3 DNA is kept, in frame starting at base 1. CDR1 and CDR2, per the germline V gene, are SGHDT and YYEEEE. Unmatched junction bases come to 3, with V trimmed by 5 bases and J by 1 base.

What the authors observed across the whole study: Based on pairwise subsampling, the degree of clonotype sharing among donors was expected to be affected by sequencing depth. The small number of donors limited the genetic and exposure-history diversity represented. Naive subsets generally had larger estimated clonotype richness than memory subsets did. Sampling was limited to blood, and TCR repertoires in tissue likely differ from TCR repertoires in blood. Compared with non-shared clonotypes, clonotypes shared by all four sorted-subset donors had higher generation probabilities. Rarefaction of sorted-subset datasets indicated incomplete sequencing despite the large sequencing depth. Sharing across a few donors was observed for about 5% of naive CD4, under 4% of naive CD8, 2.3% of memory CD4, and 0.4% of memory CD8 clonotypes.

The chain couples TRBV5-6 to TRBJ2-7; TRBD2 fits 10 bases in the junction. The TCR originated in a man between 18 and 29 years old in good health. The specimen was naive CD4+ T cells sorted from blood. The cell subset or site label of this sample denotes: CD45RA+ positively selected. The CDR3 is CASSVAGGSYEQYF. The nucleotide sequence reads TGTGCCAGCAGTGTAGCGGGGGGATCCTACGAGCAGTACTTC.